The 24 T cell receptor beta chains below all came from one sample that was sequenced in a study of shared clonotypes between healthy human individuals. Some clones are missing from TCRdb's copy, which holds only in-frame ones; the method was immunoSEQ multiplex PCR. The table has approximately 2,300,000 clones, just under 95% seen once. The specimen sequenced was naive CD4+ T cells from PBMCs. Subset indicated: CD45RA+ positively selected. These receptors were taken from a man aged 18-30 years in good health. Some clones in this sample may be carry-over from other donors' samples.

V is TRBV27 and J is TRBJ1-5; D unresolved. Germline V lookup: CDR1 MNHEY, CDR2 SMNVEV (reference sequence). The CDR3 extends over 12 amino acids. Trimming pared 4 bases from V and 7 bases from J, leaving 8 bases between. CDR3 sequence (DNA): TGTGCCAGCAGTTCGACACTCCAGCCCCAGCATTTT. Its translation is CASSSTLQPQHF.

Turning to this clone: Other DNA sequences in the same sample also yield this CDR3. This rearrangement joins TRBV28 to TRBJ1-2, with 9 bases matching TRBD1. Germline V CDR1 and CDR2: MDHEN, SYDVKM. Germline trimming cut 4 bases from V and 2 bases from J; bases unmatched to any gene: 5. The CDR3 contains 15 residues. The CDR3 reads CASSSQGQGNYGYTF. The DNA of the CDR3 is TGTGCCAGCAGTTCCCAAGGACAGGGGAACTATGGCTACACCTTC.

The rearrangement links TRBV7-2 to TRBJ2-5; 7 bases are shared with TRBD2. Germline V gene data show CDR1 as SGHTA and CDR2 as FQGNSA. The V segment lost 5 bases and the J segment 10 bases; nucleotides outside the gene matches: 13. The CDR3 has 14 amino acids. CDR3 loop: CASSPVLAEGYQYF. DNA of the CDR3: TGTGCCAGCAGCCCCGTCCTAGCGGAGGGCTACCAGTACTTC.

On this clone itself: The same CDR3 also results from other DNA sequences found in this sample. The chain couples TRBV7-2 to TRBJ2-3, with D possibly TRBD2 on 6 matching bases. From germline, CDR1 is SGHTA and CDR2 FQGNSA. V was cut by 2 bases and J by 4 bases, with 7 bases left in between. This CDR3 is 13 amino acids long. The CDR3 DNA sequence: TGTGCCAGCAGCTTACGCGGGGCAGATACGCAGTATTTT. Protein: CASSLRGADTQYF.

This chain uses TRBV28 with TRBJ2-3; TRBD2 matches at 9 bases. V was pared by 5 bases and J by 1 base, with 4 bases of the junction left unmatched. The germline V gene has CDR1 MDHEN and CDR2 SYDVKM. The CDR3 contains 15 residues. DNA of the CDR3: TGTGCCAGCAGTCCCAGACTAGCGGGCACAGATACGCAGTATTTT. Protein product: CASSPRLAGTDTQYF.

J is TRBJ1-6 and V is TRBV5-6; the match to TRBD1 covers 7 bases. CDR1 SGHDT and CDR2 YYEEEE come from the germline V gene. The CDR3 is 15 residues long. With V trimmed by 3 bases and J by 8 bases, 8 bases remained unmatched. CDR3 in DNA: TGTGCCAGCAGCTCACGACAGGGATGGGATTCACCCCTCCACTTT. Protein: CASSSRQGWDSPLHF.

V and J are TRBV10-3 and TRBJ2-5, with D perhaps TRBD2 (7 bases). Trimming removed 9 bases at V and 2 bases at J, with 13 bases between. The CDR3 runs to 13 residues. CDR1 and CDR2 (germline): ENHRY, SYGVKD. The CDR3 DNA sequence: TGTGCCATGGGGGGGGGCTCACAAGAGACCCAGTACTTC. It encodes CAMGGGSQETQYF.

In DNA, the CDR3 is TGCGCCAGCAGCCGAATGCTACTGCTGGGAGACACTGAAGCTTTCTTT. Its protein is CASSRMLLLGDTEAFF. The genes are TRBV4-1 and TRBJ1-1, with D hard to call. Trimming took 4 bases from V and 3 from J, leaving 18 bases between them. Germline lookup yields CDR1 MGHRA and CDR2 YSYEKL. The CDR3 runs 16 residues.

This clone was observed once. J is TRBJ1-5 and V is TRBV5-6; 9 bases line up with TRBD1. The CDR3 covers 15 residues. Germline CDR1 is SGHDT and CDR2 is YYEEEE. V lost 4 bases, J lost 2 bases, and 4 bases stayed unmatched. The CDR3 DNA follows: TGTGCCAGCAGCATACGACAGGGGGGCAATCAGCCCCAGCATTTT. It encodes CASSIRQGGNQPQHF.

The rearrangement uses TRBV4-3 and TRBJ2-1, with TRBD2 matching over 7 bases. V gave up 4 bases and J gave up 3 bases; unmatched junction bases: 6. The CDR3 is 15 residues long. Germline CDR1 and CDR2: LGHNA and YSLEER. CDR3 sequence reads: CASSLGGGDYNEQFF. Here the CDR3 DNA reads TGCGCCAGCAGCCTGGGGGGAGGGGACTACAATGAGCAGTTCTTC.

V and J are TRBV4-1 and TRBJ1-4, with D uncertain. The V gene's germline CDR1 is MGHRA and CDR2 YSYEKL. The CDR3 length is 15 residues. V shed 1 base and J shed 4 bases, with 10 bases lying between them. The CDR3 nucleotides read TGCGCCAGCAGCCAAGGGTTAGGGTTTAATGAAAAACTGTTTTTT. It encodes CASSQGLGFNEKLFF.

The rearrangement links TRBV7-2 to TRBJ2-7; D remains ambiguous. This CDR3 is built from 15 residues. The V gene's germline CDR1 is SGHTA and CDR2 FQGNSA. V was cut by 1 base and J by 0 bases, with 10 bases left in between. The CDR3 coding sequence is TGTGCCAGCAGCTTAGTAGACTTTACCTCCTACGAGCAGTACTTC. This encodes CASSLVDFTSYEQYF.

This sequence joins TRBV7-9 and TRBJ1-3; TRBD1 is a possible D gene (5 bases). This CDR3 has 13 residues. CDR1 is SEHNR and CDR2 is FQNEAQ in the germline V gene (reference sequence). Between the trimmed V and J ends, which lost 3 bases and 4 bases, there was a span of 7 bases. CDR3 bases: TGTGCCAGCAGCTTGAGACAGGGAAACACCATATATTTT. Amino acid sequence: CASSLRQGNTIYF.

The V gene is TRBV10-2, the J gene TRBJ2-3, with TRBD2 matching 14 bases. The trim removed 2 bases at V and 2 bases at J, leaving 3 bases unmatched. Germline CDR1 and CDR2: WSHSY and SAAADI. The CDR3 is 17 amino acids. In DNA form, the CDR3 reads TGCGCCAGCAGTGAGGGGACTAGCGGGAGCCTCACAGATACGCAGTATTTT. Translated, it gives CASSEGTSGSLTDTQYF.

The gene calls are TRBV5-4 and TRBJ2-3; TRBD1 agrees at 7 bases. V was pared by 6 bases and J by 7 bases, with 11 bases of the junction left unmatched. The germline CDR1 and CDR2 sequences are SGHNT and YYREEE (reference sequence). This CDR3 contains 14 residues. The DNA for the CDR3 is TGTGCCAGCACCTTAGACAGGGAGCGATATACGCAGTATTTT. Residues: CASTLDRERYTQYF.

The genes are TRBV6-6 and TRBJ1-4; TRBD1 agrees at 8 bases. Germline CDR1 MNHNY, CDR2 SVGAGI (reference sequence). The CDR3 contains 14 residues. The V and J ends lost 5 bases and 3 bases, in that order; junction bases with no gene match: 2. CDR3 sequence: CASSPQGANEKLFF. CDR3 DNA sequence: TGTGCCAGCAGTCCACAGGGGGCTAATGAAAAACTGTTTTTT.

The V call is TRBV28, the J call TRBJ1-2, with 9 nucleotides matching TRBD1. V gave up 10 bases and J gave up 1 base; unmatched junction bases: 16. Germline CDR1 reads MDHEN; CDR2 reads SYDVKM. The CDR3 runs 17 residues. CDR3 DNA sequence: TGTGCCACCCGAATCCCCCCAGGGACAGGGTTTAACTATGGCTACACCTTC. This translates into CATRIPPGTGFNYGYTF.

Written as DNA, the CDR3 is TGTGCCTGGAAGCCCCTTCGTTCCGAGCAGTACTTC. This sequence encodes CAWKPLRSEQYF. The gene calls are TRBV30 and TRBJ2-7; no firm D call. V dropped 4 bases and J dropped 6 bases, with 13 bases sitting between them. This CDR3 spans 12 amino acids. Looked up from germline, CDR1 is GTSNPN and CDR2 is SVGIG (reference sequence).

This clone has only a few counts. This chain uses TRBV25-1 with TRBJ1-2; D is unresolved. The CDR3 is made up of 16 amino acids. Germline V gene sequence: CDR1 MGHDK, CDR2 SYGVNS. V was trimmed by 1 base and J by 0 bases, leaving 12 bases between them. The CDR3 spells CASSELNEGANYGYTF. CDR3 DNA sequence: TGTGCCAGCAGTGAATTGAATGAGGGTGCTAACTATGGCTACACCTTC.

Of note for this clone: The sample contains more than one DNA sequence encoding this CDR3. This chain joins TRBV9 and TRBJ2-5; the match to TRBD2 covers 7 bases. There are 16 residues in the CDR3. CDR1 and CDR2 from the germline V gene are SGDLS and YYNGEE. V lost 0 bases to trimming and J lost 0 bases; unmatched junction nucleotides: 5. In DNA form, the CDR3 reads TGTGCCAGCAGCGTAGGGCTAGCGGAGAACCAAGAGACCCAGTACTTC. Protein sequence: CASSVGLAENQETQYF.

The chain joins TRBV19 to TRBJ2-5; TRBD2 matches at 12 bases. V shed 2 bases and J 2 bases; nucleotides not matched to a gene: 6. Per the germline V gene, CDR1 is LNHDA and CDR2 is SQIVND (reference sequence). This CDR3 comprises 17 residues. CDR3 sequence reads: CASSIRLLAGGQETQYF. CDR3 coding DNA: TGTGCCAGTAGTATAAGGTTGCTAGCGGGAGGGCAAGAGACCCAGTACTTC.

This clone was recorded once. DNA of the CDR3: TGTGCCAGCAGCTTAGCGCTAACAGAGACTGGAAACACCATATATTTT. Translation gives CASSLALTETGNTIYF. The rearrangement uses TRBV7-9 and TRBJ1-3, with D uncertain. In germline, CDR1 is SEHNR, CDR2 FQNEAQ (reference sequence). Trimming stripped 0 bases from V and 2 bases from J, with 11 bases between. The CDR3 length is 16 residues.

The rearrangement joins TRBV7-9 to TRBJ2-7; the D is unclear. Germline values: CDR1 SEHNR, CDR2 FQNEAQ (reference sequence). Trimming cost V 5 bases and J 3 bases, with 11 bases left between them. The CDR3 runs to 13 residues. This CDR3 reads CASSPVRSYEQYF. CDR3 sequence (DNA): TGTGCCAGCAGCCCCGTGAGGAGCTACGAGCAGTACTTC.

Remarks on this clone: The same CDR3 can be traced to other DNA sequences in this sample. The chain is built from TRBV5-4 and TRBJ2-3; D not resolved. The CDR3 totals 13 residues. The germline V gene has CDR1 SGHNT and CDR2 YYREEE (reference sequence). Between the trimmed V and J ends, which lost 0 bases and 2 bases, there was a span of 4 bases. CDR3 loop: CASSLGDTDTQYF. DNA of the CDR3: TGTGCCAGCAGCTTGGGGGACACAGATACGCAGTATTTT.